This T cell receptor (beta chain) derives from a study of cytomegalovirus exposure and HLA in healthy donors. Study-wide points: Highly shared variants forming one cluster were likely a sequencing artifact. Later genetic work tied a missense DCLRE1C variant to beta-chain V and J trimming. Three chains linked to CMV were shown in vitro to be specific for CMV antigens.

The CDR3 loop spans 17 amino acids. Trimming took 4 bases from V and 6 from J; bases not matched to a gene: 13. Germline V CDR1 and CDR2: SGHNT, YYREEE (reference sequence). Vbeta (60) and Jbeta (13) primers were used in the PCR. Using immunoSEQ multiplex PCR, the repertoire was profiled, and TCRdb retains in-frame clones only, with some absent. The data show 130,000 or so clones, 75% seen once. In this sample, this clone turned up once. The antigen is undetermined. This sequence was found in a man aged 35 to 55 in good health and CMV-seronegative. What was sequenced was PBMCs. This chain joins TRBV5-4 and TRBJ2-5; TRBD2 aligns across 12 bases. This CDR3 is CASSHGGLAGGAKTQYF. CDR3 DNA sequence: TGTGCCAGCAGCCACGGAGGGCTAGCGGGGGGGGCAAAGACCCAGTACTTC.